A selection of T cell receptor beta chains follows, all from one sample in a study of blood T cells in healthy people across ages. TCRdb passed the 5' RACE reads through MiXCR, listing each CDR3 protein once. Here the sample spans 950,000 to 1,200,000 distinct CDR3 sequences, 35% to 40% being singletons. The sample consisted of blood. Receptors originate from a man aged 18 to 29 in good health. Both conserved end residues are part of each CDR3. D genes are given only for firm matches. Clone size is stated in some rows and not others, as once, few, many or a class when expanded.

length	V	D	J	size	CDR3	DNA
10	TRBV20-1	NA	TRBJ1-1	NA	CTPSYTEAFF	TGCACCCCTTCGTACACTGAAGCTTTCTTT
15	TRBV12-3/TRBV12-4	NA	TRBJ1-1	NA	CASSSRPVPRAEAFF	TGTGCCAGCAGTTCCAGACCCGTCCCCCGGGCTGAAGCTTTCTTT
15	TRBV2	TRBD1	TRBJ2-2	NA	CASGSGQGNTGELFF	TGTGCCAGCGGCTCGGGACAGGGTAACACCGGGGAGCTGTTTTTT
12	TRBV14	NA	TRBJ2-1	many	CASSQNTQVGFF	TGTGCCAGCAGCCAAAATACACAAGTCGGGTTCTTC
11	TRBV29-1	NA	TRBJ2-5	once	CSASWRNEQYF	TGCAGCGCCTCGTGGAGGAATGAGCAGTACTTC
13	TRBV9	NA	TRBJ2-1	NA	CASSVGGSDEQFF	TGTGCCAGCAGCGTAGGAGGGTCCGATGAGCAGTTCTTC
14	TRBV20-1	TRBD2	TRBJ2-7	NA	CSARTSGTAYEQYF	TGCAGTGCCAGGACTAGCGGGACCGCCTACGAGCAGTACTTC
15	TRBV20-1	NA	TRBJ1-3	NA	CSARDLQGGGNTIYF	TGCAGTGCTAGAGATCTACAGGGAGGTGGAAACACCATATATTTT
16	TRBV6-5	TRBD1	TRBJ1-1	once	CASRLEGQGINTEAFF	TGTGCCAGCAGACTAGAAGGACAGGGGATAAACACTGAAGCTTTCTTT
15	TRBV20-1	NA	TRBJ1-1	NA	CSASFQHQVNTEAFF	TGCAGTGCTAGCTTTCAGCATCAGGTTAACACTGAAGCTTTCTTT
17	TRBV5-4	TRBD2	TRBJ2-1	few	CASSRPSGGLTYNEQFF	TGTGCCAGCAGCAGACCTAGCGGGGGGCTCACCTACAATGAGCAGTTCTTC
14	TRBV6-2/TRBV6-3	TRBD1	TRBJ1-2	NA	CASSAGDRPWGYTF	TGTGCCAGCTCAGCGGGGGACAGACCCTGGGGCTACACCTTC
13	TRBV12-3/TRBV12-4	NA	TRBJ1-5	few	CASSSKDNQPQHF	TGTGCCAGCAGTTCCAAGGACAATCAGCCCCAGCATTTT
15	TRBV9	TRBD2	TRBJ2-3	many	CASSKTSGGTDTQYF	TGTGCCAGCAGCAAAACTAGCGGGGGTACAGATACGCAGTATTTT
15	TRBV6-2/TRBV6-3	NA	TRBJ2-5	NA	CASSYSGRGEETQYF	TGTGCCAGCAGTTACTCCGGCAGGGGAGAAGAGACCCAGTACTTC
13	TRBV2	NA	TRBJ1-4	few	CASRVGIREKLFF	TGTGCCAGCAGAGTTGGGATTCGGGAAAAACTGTTTTTT
16	TRBV4-3	NA	TRBJ2-3	NA	CASSQDLAGAGDTQYF	TGCGCCAGCAGCCAAGATCTTGCGGGGGCCGGAGATACGCAGTATTTT